This record concerns one TCR beta chain sequence. Its antigen is not identified. Only CD45RO-negative cells positively selected for CCR7 counted as naive CD8 cells, so terminally differentiated effector memory CD45RA+ cells were excluded. This CDR3 spans 13 amino acids. In germline, CDR1 is PRHDT, CDR2 FYEKMQ (reference sequence). Trimming cost V 0 bases and J 5 bases, with 7 bases left between them. The protocol was immunoSEQ multiplex PCR, while the TCRdb copy is restricted to in-frame clones and leaves out a portion. The profile shows about 2.1 million clones, around 93% of them singletons. The data originate from a study of shared clonotypes between healthy human individuals. Study-level results: Researchers found naive subsets generally carried larger estimated richness than memory subsets.

This receptor was identified in a man between 18 and 35 years old in good health. Some clones in this sample may be carry-over from other donors' samples. This rearrangement joins TRBV13 to TRBJ2-5; tentative D call: TRBD2 (5 bases). Material for sequencing was naive CD8+ T cells from PBMCs. The CDR3 DNA is TGTGCCAGCAGCTTAGGGGGAGATGAGACCCAGTACTTC. It encodes CASSLGGDETQYF.